Presented here are 6 T cell receptor beta chains from one specimen sequenced in a study of blood T cell repertoires in COVID-19. Sequencing was performed with immunoSEQ multiplex PCR; in TCRdb, only in-frame clones are kept and a portion is missing. Among about 180,000 clones, less than 90% were seen once, and the ten largest hold roughly an eighth. Sequencing was performed on peripheral blood. All receptors derive from a man younger than 35 with active or convalescent COVID-19.

The chain carries TRBV5-4 and TRBJ1-2, with 9 bases aligning to TRBD1. The length of the CDR3 is 15 residues. Losses at the gene ends were 4 bases for V and 4 bases for J; bases not matched to a gene: 8. Per germline, CDR1 SGHNT and CDR2 YYREEE (reference sequence). For the CDR3, the DNA is TGTGCCAGCAGCCACTCGGGACAGGGACTCTATGGCTACACCTTC. Translating it yields CASSHSGQGLYGYTF. Based on the CDR3 plus reference TRBV5-4 and TRBJ1-2, the full variable domain is ETGVTQSPTHLIKTRGQQVTLRCSSQSGHNTVSWYQQALGQGPQFIFQYYREEENGRGNFPPRFSGLQFPNYSSELNVNALELDDSALYLCASSHSGQGLYGYTFGSGTRLTVV.

V and J are TRBV2 and TRBJ1-1; TRBD1 might be the D (6 bases). CDR1 and CDR2 from the germline V gene are SNHLY and FYNNEI. The CDR3 covers 13 residues. Trimming removed 7 bases from V and 1 base from J, with 10 bases in between. DNA for the CDR3: TGTGCCAGCAAGAGACAGGAGAACACTGAAGCTTTCTTT. The encoded protein is CASKRQENTEAFF.

This sequence joins TRBV15 and TRBJ1-1; a possible D gene is TRBD1 (6 bases). CDR1 is LNHNV, CDR2 YYDKDF, per germline (reference sequence). This CDR3 has 12 residues. V lost 5 bases and J 5 bases, leaving 9 bases between the germline ends. CDR3 sequence: CATSGGRTEAFF. CDR3 bases: TGTGCCACCAGCGGGGGCAGGACTGAAGCTTTCTTT.

The genes are TRBV10-3 and TRBJ2-1, with unresolved D. The length of the CDR3 is 16 residues. V was trimmed by 0 bases and J by 2 bases, leaving 11 bases between them. The germline V gene encodes CDR1 ENHRY and CDR2 SYGVKD. This CDR3 reads CAISESASRTYNEQFF. The CDR3 coding sequence is TGTGCCATCAGTGAGTCCGCTAGTAGGACCTACAATGAGCAGTTCTTC.

This sequence joins TRBV19 and TRBJ2-1; 10 nucleotides line up with TRBD2. V shed 4 bases, J shed 1 base, and the junction held 4 bases outside the gene matches. Germline loops: CDR1 LNHDA, CDR2 SQIVND (reference sequence). This CDR3 region has 16 residues. The CDR3 DNA reads TGTGCCAGTAGTACTAGCGGGGGTCGGTCCTACAATGAGCAGTTCTTC. This sequence encodes CASSTSGGRSYNEQFF. Full variable domain (rest looked up from reference TRBV19 and TRBJ2-1): DGGITQSPKYLFRKEGQNVTLSCEQNLNHDAMYWYRQDPGQGLRLIYYSQIVNDFQKGDIAEGYSVSREKKESFPLTVTSAQKNPTAFYLCASSTSGGRSYNEQFFGPGTRLTVL.

The V gene is TRBV28, the J gene TRBJ2-3, with 8 bases identical to TRBD2. The V and J ends lost 8 bases and 3 bases, in that order; junction bases with no gene match: 7. Germline V gene data show CDR1 as MDHEN and CDR2 as SYDVKM. The CDR3 contains 14 residues. Here the CDR3 reads CASVREGTTDTQYF. The CDR3 DNA reads as TGTGCCAGCGTACGGGAGGGGACGACAGATACGCAGTATTTT.